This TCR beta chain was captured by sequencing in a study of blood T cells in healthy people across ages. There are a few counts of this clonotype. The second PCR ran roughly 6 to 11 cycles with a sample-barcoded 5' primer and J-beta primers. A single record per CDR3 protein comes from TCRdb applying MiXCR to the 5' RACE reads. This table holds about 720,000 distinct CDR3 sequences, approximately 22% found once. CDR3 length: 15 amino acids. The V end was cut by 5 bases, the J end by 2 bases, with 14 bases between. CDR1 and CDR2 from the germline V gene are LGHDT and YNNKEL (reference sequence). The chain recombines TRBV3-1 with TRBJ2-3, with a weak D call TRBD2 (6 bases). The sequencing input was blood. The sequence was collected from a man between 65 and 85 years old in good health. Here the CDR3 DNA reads TGTGCCAGCAGCGCGCGGGACGGGATCACAGATACGCAGTATTTT. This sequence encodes CASSARDGITDTQYF.